This TCR beta chain is from a study of blood T cell repertoires in COVID-19. Looking at the study overall: The study drew acute and convalescent COVID-19 samples from the United States, Italy and Spain. In each case, the material was cDNA or gDNA derived from T cells, B-cell-depleted T cells, or PBMCs.

Authors' methods: Quantification of nucleated cells was approximated via reference gene primer amplification. The table came from immunoSEQ multiplex PCR; TCRdb's copy has only in-frame clones and leaves some out. V and J calls and clone size are as listed in that table; D and trimming were resolved from the DNA. The sample yields about 220,000 clones, approximately 84% seen once. The sequencing sample was made of peripheral blood. The receptor was isolated from a woman in her sixties or seventies with acute or convalescent COVID-19.

Written as DNA, the CDR3 is TGTGCCAGCACCTTAGGCACTGGGAGGGAGAGTAGTGGCTACACCTTC. Its protein product is CASTLGTGRESSGYTF. The genes are TRBV5-5 and TRBJ1-2; D remains ambiguous. Per the germline V gene, CDR1 is SGHKS and CDR2 is YYEKEE (reference sequence). CDR3 length equals 16 residues. V was shortened by 6 bases and J by 7 bases, with 25 bases between the two germline ends.